Listed here are 4 T cell receptor beta chains from one sample, sequenced in a study of T cell repertoires in urothelial bladder cancer. Assay used: immunoSEQ multiplex PCR; TCRdb lists only in-frame clones, some missing. In the table there are 6,700 or so clones, about 64% of which are singletons. The sample was tumor-infiltrating cells from bladder cancer. The receptors derive from a human donor with urothelial carcinoma.

This clone was counted once. The chain has TRBV18 and TRBJ1-2; D remains ambiguous. The V end lost 3 bases, the J end lost 3 bases, and 11 bases lay between the germline ends. CDR1 is KGHSH and CDR2 is LQKENI in the germline V gene. The CDR3 runs to 14 residues. CDR3 nucleotide sequence: TGTGCCAGCTCACCGGCTGAATGGCACTATGGCTACACCTTC. It codes for CASSPAEWHYGYTF.

The chain carries TRBV7-9 and TRBJ2-7, with D possibly being TRBD2 (7 bases). The CDR3 consists of 13 residues. Per the germline V gene, CDR1 is SEHNR and CDR2 is FQNEAQ (reference sequence). Trimming took off 5 bases at V and 5 bases at J, with 13 bases between the two ends. The CDR3 loop is CASSLTGGHEQYF. CDR3 nucleotides: TGTGCCAGCAGCCTCACGGGGGGCCACGAGCAGTACTTC.

V gene TRBV27 combines with J gene TRBJ2-6; D is tentatively TRBD1 or TRBD2 (5 bases each). CDR3 length equals 14 residues. From germline, CDR1 is MNHEY and CDR2 SMNVEV (reference sequence). The V and J ends lost 4 bases and 4 bases respectively, with 8 bases between them. The DNA of the CDR3 is TGTGCCAGCAGTTCTCGGGACGGGGCCAACGTCCTGACTTTC. Its translation is CASSSRDGANVLTF.

By frequency in the sample, this clone is large (0.1 to 1%). The V and J genes are TRBV10-2 and TRBJ1-1; D is ambiguous. V lost 5 bases and J 0 bases, leaving 10 bases between the germline ends. The V gene's germline CDR1 is WSHSY and CDR2 SAAADI. This CDR3 comprises 14 residues. CDR3 sequence: CASSLDGMNTEAFF. CDR3 bases: TGCGCCAGCAGTTTAGACGGGATGAACACTGAAGCTTTCTTT.